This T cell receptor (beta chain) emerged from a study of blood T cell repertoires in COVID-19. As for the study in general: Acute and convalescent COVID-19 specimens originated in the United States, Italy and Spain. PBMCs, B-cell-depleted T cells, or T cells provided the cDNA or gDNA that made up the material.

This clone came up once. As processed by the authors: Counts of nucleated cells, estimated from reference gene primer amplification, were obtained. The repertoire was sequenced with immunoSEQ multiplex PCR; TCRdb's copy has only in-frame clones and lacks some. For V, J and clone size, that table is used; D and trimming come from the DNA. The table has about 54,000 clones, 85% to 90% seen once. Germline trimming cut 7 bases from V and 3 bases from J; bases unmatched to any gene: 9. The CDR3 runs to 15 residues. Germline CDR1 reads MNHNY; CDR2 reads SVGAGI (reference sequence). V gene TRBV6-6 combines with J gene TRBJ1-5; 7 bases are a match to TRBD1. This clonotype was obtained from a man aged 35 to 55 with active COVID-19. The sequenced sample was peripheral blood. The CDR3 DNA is TGTGCCAGCACTAAAGGGCAGGGGGTCAATCAGCCCCAGCATTTT. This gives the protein CASTKGQGVNQPQHF.